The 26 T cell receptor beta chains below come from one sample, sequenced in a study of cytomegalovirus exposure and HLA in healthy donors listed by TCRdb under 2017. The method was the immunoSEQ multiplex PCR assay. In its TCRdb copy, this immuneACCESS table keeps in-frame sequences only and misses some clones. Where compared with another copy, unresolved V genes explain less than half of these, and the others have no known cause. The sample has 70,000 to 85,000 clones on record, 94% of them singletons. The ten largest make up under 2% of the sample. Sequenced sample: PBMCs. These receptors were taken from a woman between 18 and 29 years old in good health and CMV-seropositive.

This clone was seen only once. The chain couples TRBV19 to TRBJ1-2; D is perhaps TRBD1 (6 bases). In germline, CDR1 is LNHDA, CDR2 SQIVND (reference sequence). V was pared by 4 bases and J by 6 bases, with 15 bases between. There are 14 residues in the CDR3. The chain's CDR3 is CASSKTLGQNGYTF. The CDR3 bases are TGTGCCAGTAGTAAAACCCTCGGACAGAATGGCTACACCTTC.

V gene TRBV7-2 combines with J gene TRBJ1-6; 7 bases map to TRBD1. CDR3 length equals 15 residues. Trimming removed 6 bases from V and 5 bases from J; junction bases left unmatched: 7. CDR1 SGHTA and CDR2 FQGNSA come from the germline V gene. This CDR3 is CASRMTGSNNSPLHF. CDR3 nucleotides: TGTGCCAGCAGGATGACAGGGTCCAATAATTCACCCCTCCACTTT.

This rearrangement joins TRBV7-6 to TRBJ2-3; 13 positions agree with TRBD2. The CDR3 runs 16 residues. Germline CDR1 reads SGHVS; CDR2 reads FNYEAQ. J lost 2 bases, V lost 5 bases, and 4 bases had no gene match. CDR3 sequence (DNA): TGTGCCAGCAGCCCGGGACTAGCGGGACCCACAGATACGCAGTATTTT. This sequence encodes CASSPGLAGPTDTQYF.

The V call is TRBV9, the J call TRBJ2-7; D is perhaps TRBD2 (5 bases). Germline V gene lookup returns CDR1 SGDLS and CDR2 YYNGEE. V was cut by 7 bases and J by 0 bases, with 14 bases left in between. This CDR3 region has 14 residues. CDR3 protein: CASALDSYSYEQYF. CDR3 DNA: TGTGCCAGCGCCCTGGACTCATACTCCTACGAGCAGTACTTC.

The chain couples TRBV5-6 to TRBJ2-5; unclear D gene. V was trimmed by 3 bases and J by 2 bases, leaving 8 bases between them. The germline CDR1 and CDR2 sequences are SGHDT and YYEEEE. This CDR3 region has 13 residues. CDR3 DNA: TGTGCCAGCAGCTCCCAGTTTCAAGAGACCCAGTACTTC. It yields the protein CASSSQFQETQYF.

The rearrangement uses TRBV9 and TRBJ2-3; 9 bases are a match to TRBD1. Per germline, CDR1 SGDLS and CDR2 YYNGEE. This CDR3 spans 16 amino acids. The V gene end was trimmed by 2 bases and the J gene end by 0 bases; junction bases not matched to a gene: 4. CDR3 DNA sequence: TGTGCCAGCAGCGTCGGGACAGGGAGTAGCACAGATACGCAGTATTTT. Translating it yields CASSVGTGSSTDTQYF.

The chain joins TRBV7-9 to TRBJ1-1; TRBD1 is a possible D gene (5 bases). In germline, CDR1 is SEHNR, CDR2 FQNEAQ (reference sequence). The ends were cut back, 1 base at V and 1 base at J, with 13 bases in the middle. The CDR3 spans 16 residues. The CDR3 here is CASSLGPGSKNTEAFF. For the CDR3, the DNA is TGTGCCAGCAGCTTAGGCCCAGGGTCTAAGAACACTGAAGCTTTCTTT.

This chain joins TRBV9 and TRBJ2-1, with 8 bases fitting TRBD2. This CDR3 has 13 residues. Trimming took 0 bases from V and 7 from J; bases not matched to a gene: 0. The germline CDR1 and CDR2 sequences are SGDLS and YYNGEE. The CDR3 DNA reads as TGTGCCAGCAGCGTAGGCGGGGGGAATGAGCAGTTCTTC. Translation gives CASSVGGGNEQFF.

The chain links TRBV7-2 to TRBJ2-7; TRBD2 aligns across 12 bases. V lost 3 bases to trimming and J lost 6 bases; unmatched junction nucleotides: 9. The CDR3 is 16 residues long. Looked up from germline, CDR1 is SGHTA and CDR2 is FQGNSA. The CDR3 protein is CASSFSSGGAGREQYF. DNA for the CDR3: TGTGCCAGCAGCTTCTCTAGCGGGGGGGCGGGCCGCGAGCAGTACTTC. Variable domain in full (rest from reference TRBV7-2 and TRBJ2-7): GAGVSQSPSNKVTEKGKDVELRCDPISGHTALYWYRQSLGQGLEFLIYFQGNSAPDKSGLPSDRFSAERTGGSVSTLTIQRTQQEDSAVYLCASSFSSGGAGREQYFGPGTRLTVT.

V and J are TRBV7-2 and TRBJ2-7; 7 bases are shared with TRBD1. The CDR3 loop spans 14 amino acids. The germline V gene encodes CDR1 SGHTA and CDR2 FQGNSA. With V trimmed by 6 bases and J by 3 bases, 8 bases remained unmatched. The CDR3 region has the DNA TGTGCCAGCAGTCCTAACAGGGGAAGCTACGAGCAGTACTTC. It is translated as CASSPNRGSYEQYF.

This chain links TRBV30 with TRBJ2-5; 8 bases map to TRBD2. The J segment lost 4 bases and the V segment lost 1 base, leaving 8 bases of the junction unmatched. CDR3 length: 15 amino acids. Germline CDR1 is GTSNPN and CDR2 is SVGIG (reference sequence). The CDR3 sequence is CAWSEGLGSGETQYF. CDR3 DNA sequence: TGTGCCTGGAGTGAGGGACTAGGGTCGGGAGAGACCCAGTACTTC.

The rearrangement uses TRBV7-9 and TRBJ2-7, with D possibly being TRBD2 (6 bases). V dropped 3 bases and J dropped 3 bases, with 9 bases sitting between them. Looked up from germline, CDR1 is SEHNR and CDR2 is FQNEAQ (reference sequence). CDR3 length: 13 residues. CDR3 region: CASSLDYGYEQYF. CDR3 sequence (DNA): TGTGCCAGCAGCTTGGACTACGGCTACGAGCAGTACTTC.

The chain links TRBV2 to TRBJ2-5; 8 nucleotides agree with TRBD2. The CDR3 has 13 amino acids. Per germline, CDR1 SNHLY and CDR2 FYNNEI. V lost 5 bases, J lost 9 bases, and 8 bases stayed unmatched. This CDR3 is CASSRVAGRAQYF. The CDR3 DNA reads TGTGCCAGCAGTCGGGTAGCGGGAAGGGCCCAGTACTTC.

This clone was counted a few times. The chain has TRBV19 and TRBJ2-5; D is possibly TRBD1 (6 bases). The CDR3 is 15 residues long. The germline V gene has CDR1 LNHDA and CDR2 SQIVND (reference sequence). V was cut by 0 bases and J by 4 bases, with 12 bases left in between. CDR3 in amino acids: CASSIDNRGGETQYF. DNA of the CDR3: TGTGCCAGTAGTATAGATAATAGAGGGGGAGAGACCCAGTACTTC.

The CDR3, as DNA: TGTGCCAGCAGTCCAACCGGGACTAGCGGGCACGAGCAGTACTTC. It codes for CASSPTGTSGHEQYF. The chain couples TRBV27 to TRBJ2-7; 12 bases are a match to TRBD2. The V gene end was trimmed by 5 bases and the J gene end by 5 bases; junction bases not matched to a gene: 7. Germline loops: CDR1 MNHEY, CDR2 SMNVEV (reference sequence). The CDR3 extends over 15 amino acids.

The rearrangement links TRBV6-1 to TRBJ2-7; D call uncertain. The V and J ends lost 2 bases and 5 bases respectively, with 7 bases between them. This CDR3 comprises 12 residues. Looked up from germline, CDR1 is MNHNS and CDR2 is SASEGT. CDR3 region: CASSEQFHEQYF. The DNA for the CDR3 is TGTGCCAGCAGTGAACAGTTTCACGAGCAGTACTTC.

Here the CDR3 DNA reads TGCGCCAGCAGCTTGGTTATGGGACGGACAGGCGAAGAAAAACTGTTTTTT. Translating it yields CASSLVMGRTGEEKLFF. V usage is TRBV5-1 and J usage is TRBJ1-4, with TRBD1 matching over 7 bases. V lost 0 bases, J lost 8 bases, and 13 bases stayed unmatched. The CDR3 totals 17 residues. The V gene's germline CDR1 is SGHRS and CDR2 YFSETQ.

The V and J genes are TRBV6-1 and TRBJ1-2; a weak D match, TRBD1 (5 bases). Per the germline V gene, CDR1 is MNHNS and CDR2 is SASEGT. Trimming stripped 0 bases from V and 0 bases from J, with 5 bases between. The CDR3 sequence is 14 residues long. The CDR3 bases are TGTGCCAGCAGTGAAGCGACAGCTAACTATGGCTACACCTTC. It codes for CASSEATANYGYTF.

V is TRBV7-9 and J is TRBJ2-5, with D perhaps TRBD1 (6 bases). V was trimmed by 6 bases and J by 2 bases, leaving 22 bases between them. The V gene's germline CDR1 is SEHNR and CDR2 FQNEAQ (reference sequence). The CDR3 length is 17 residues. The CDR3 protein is CASSFLLAGTLQETQYF. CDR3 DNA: TGTGCCAGCAGTTTTTTACTCGCCGGGACACTTCAAGAGACCCAGTACTTC.

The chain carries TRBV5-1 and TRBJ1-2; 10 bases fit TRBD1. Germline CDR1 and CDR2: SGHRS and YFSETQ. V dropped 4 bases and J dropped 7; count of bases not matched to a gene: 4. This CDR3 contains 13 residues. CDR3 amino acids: CASSPGTGAGYTF. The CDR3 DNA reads TGCGCCAGCAGCCCCGGGACAGGGGCTGGCTACACCTTC.

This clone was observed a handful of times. In DNA form, the CDR3 reads TGTGCCAGCAGTGAGCCGGGACACCCAAGCAATCAGCCCCAGCATTTT. This sequence encodes CASSEPGHPSNQPQHF. V usage is TRBV25-1 and J usage is TRBJ1-5, with TRBD1 as a possible D gene (6 bases). Trimming shortened V by 3 bases and J by 1 base, and 13 bases separated the two germline ends. CDR3 length: 16 residues. Germline loops: CDR1 MGHDK, CDR2 SYGVNS.

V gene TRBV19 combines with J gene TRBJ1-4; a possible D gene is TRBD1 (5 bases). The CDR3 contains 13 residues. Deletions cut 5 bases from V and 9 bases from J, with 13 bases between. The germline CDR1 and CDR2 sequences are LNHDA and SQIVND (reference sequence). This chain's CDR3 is CASSERLGQKLFF. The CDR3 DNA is TGTGCCAGTAGTGAGAGGCTGGGGCAAAAACTGTTTTTT.

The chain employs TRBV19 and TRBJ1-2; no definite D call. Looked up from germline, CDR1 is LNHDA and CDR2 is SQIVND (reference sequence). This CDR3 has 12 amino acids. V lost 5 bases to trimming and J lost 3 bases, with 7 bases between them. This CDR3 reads CASSERDYGYTF. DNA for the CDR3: TGTGCCAGTAGTGAACGGGACTATGGCTACACCTTC.

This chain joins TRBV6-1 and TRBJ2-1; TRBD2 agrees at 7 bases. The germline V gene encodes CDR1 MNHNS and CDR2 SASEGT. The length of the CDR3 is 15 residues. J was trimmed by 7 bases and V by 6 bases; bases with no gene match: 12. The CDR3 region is CASRSGTIIPNEQFF. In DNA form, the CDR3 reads TGTGCCAGCAGATCGGGGACTATTATTCCAAATGAGCAGTTCTTC.

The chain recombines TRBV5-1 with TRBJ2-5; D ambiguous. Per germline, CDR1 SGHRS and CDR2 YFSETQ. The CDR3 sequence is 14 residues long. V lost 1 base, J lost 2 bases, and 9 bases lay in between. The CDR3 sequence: CASSLRSVQETQYF. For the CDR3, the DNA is TGCGCCAGCAGCTTGAGGAGCGTACAAGAGACCCAGTACTTC.

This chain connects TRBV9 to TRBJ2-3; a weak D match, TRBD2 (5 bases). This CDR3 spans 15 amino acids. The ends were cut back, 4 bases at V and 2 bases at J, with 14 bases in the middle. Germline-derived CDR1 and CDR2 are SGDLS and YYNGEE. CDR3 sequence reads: CASSLEGAVTDTQYF. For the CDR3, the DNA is TGTGCCAGCAGCCTAGAGGGAGCGGTCACAGATACGCAGTATTTT.